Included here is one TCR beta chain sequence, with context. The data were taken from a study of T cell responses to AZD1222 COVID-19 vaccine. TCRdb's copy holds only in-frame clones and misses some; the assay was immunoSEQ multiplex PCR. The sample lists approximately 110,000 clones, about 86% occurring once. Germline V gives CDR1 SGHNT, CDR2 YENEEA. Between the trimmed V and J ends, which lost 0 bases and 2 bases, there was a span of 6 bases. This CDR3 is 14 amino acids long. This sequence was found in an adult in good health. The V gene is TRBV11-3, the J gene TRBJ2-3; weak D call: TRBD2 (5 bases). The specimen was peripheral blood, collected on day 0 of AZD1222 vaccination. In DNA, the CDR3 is TGTGCCAGCAGCTTAGACGGGGTCACAGATACGCAGTATTTT. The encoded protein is CASSLDGVTDTQYF.